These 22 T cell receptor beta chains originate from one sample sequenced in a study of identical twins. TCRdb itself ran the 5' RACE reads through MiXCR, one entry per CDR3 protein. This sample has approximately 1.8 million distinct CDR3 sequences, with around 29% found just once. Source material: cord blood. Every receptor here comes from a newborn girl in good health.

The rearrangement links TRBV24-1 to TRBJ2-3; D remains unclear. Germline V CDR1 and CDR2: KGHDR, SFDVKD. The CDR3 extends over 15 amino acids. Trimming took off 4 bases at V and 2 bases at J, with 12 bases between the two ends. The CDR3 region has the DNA TGTGCCACCAGTGACCCCCATATCCCCACAGATACGCAGTATTTT. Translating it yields CATSDPHIPTDTQYF.

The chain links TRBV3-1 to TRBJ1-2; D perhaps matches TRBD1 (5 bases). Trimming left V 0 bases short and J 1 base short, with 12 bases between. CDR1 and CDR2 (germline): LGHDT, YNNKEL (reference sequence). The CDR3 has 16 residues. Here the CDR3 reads CASSQDFGHNNYGYTF. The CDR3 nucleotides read TGTGCCAGCAGCCAAGATTTCGGACACAATAACTATGGCTACACCTTC.

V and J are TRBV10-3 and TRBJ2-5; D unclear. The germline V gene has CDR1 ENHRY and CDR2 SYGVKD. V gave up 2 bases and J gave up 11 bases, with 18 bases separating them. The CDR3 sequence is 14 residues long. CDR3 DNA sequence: TGTGCCATCAGTGAGGGCGGTCCGAACAATGAGCAGTACTTC. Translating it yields CAISEGGPNNEQYF.

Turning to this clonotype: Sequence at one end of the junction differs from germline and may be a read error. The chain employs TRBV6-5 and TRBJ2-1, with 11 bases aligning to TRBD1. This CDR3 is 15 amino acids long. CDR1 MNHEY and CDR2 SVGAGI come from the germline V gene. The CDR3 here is CAGSSPGTGGNEQFF. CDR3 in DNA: TGTGCCGGCAGTTCACCCGGGACAGGGGGCAATGAGCAGTTCTTC.

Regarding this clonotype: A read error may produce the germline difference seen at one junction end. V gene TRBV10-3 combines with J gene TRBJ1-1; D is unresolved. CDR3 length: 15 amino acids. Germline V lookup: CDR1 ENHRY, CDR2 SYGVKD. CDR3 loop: CAVSVKPHMNTEAFF. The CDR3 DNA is TGTGCCGTCAGTGTTAAGCCCCACATGAACACTGAAGCTTTCTTT.

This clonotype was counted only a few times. The DNA for the CDR3 is TGTGCCAGCAGCTTAGCCGGCACTAGCGGGAAGCTATACAATGAGCAGTTCTTC. It specifies CASSLAGTSGKLYNEQFF. J is TRBJ2-1 and V is TRBV7-9, with 10 bases matching TRBD2. V was pared by 0 bases and J by 4 bases, with 9 bases of the junction left unmatched. Germline CDR1 is SEHNR and CDR2 is FQNEAQ (reference sequence). CDR3 length: 18 amino acids.

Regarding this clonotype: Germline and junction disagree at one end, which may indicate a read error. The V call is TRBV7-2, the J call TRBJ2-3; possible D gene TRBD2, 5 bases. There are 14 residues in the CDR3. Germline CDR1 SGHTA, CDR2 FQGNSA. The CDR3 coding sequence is TGTGCCGGCAGCTTCGGGGAAGTAAGAGATACGCAGTATTTT. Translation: CAGSFGEVRDTQYF.

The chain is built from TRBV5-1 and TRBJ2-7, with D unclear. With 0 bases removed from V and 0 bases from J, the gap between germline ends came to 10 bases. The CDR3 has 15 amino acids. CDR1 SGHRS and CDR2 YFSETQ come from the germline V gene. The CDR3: CASSLDGGFSYEQYF. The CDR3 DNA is TGCGCCAGCAGCTTGGATGGCGGTTTCTCCTACGAGCAGTACTTC. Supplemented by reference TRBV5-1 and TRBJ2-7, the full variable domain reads KAGVTQTPRYLIKTRGQQVTLSCSPISGHRSVSWYQQTPGQGLQFLFEYFSETQRNKGNFPGRFSGRQFSNSRSEMNVSTLELGDSALYLCASSLDGGFSYEQYFGPGTRLTVT.

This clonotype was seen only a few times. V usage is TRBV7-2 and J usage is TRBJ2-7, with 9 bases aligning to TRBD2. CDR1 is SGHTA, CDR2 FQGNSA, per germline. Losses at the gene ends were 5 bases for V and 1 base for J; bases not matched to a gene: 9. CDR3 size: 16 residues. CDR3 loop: CASSPGTSKRSYEQYF. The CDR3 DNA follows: TGTGCCAGCAGCCCTGGGACTAGCAAAAGATCCTACGAGCAGTACTTC.

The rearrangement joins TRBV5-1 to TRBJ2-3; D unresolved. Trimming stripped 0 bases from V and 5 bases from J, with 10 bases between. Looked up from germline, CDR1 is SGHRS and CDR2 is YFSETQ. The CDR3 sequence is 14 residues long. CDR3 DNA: TGCGCCAGCAGCTTGGCGGCCACCGGAGATACGCAGTATTTT. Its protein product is CASSLAATGDTQYF.

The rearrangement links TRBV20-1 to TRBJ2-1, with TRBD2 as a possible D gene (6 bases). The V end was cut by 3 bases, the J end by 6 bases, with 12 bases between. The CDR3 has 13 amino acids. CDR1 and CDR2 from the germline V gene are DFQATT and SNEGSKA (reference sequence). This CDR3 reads CSARGLRGNEQFF. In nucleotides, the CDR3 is TGCAGTGCTAGGGGACTGAGGGGCAATGAGCAGTTCTTC.

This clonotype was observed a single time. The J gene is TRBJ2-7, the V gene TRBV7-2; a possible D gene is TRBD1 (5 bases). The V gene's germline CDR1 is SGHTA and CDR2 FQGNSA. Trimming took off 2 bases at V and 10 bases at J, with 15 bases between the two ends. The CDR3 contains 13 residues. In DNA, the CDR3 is TGTGCCAGCAGCTTACGCAGGGTCGAGGCCCAGTACTTC. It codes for CASSLRRVEAQYF.

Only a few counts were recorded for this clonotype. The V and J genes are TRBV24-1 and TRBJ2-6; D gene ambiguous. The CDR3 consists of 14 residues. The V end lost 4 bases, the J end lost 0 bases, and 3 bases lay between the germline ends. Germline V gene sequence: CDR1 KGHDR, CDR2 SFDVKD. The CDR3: CATSDNSGANVLTF. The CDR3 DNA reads TGTGCCACCAGTGACAACTCTGGGGCCAACGTCCTGACTTTC.

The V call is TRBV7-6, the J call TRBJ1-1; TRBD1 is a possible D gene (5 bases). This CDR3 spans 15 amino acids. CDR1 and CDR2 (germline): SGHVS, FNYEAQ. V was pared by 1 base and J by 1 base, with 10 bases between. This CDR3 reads CASSLGVGGNTEAFF. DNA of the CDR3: TGTGCCAGCAGCTTAGGGGTGGGGGGGAACACTGAAGCTTTCTTT.

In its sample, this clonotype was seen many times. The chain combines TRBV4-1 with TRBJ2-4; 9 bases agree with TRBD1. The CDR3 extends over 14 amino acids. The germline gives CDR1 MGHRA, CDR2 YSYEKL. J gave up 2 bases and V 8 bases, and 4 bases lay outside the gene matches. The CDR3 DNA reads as TGCGCCAGCCGGGACAGGGAGACCAAAAACATTCAGTACTTC. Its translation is CASRDRETKNIQYF.

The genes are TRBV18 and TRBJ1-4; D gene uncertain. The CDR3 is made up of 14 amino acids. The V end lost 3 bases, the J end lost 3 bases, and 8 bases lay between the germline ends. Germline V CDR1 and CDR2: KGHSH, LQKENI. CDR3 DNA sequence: TGTGCCAGCTCACCCGCGTCGGCTAATGAAAAACTGTTTTTT. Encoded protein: CASSPASANEKLFF.

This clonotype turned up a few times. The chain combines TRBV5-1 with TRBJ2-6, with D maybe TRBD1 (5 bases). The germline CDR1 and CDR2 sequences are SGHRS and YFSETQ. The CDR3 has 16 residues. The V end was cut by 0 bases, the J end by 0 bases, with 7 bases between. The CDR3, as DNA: TGCGCCAGCAGCTTGGACAGGCTCTCTGGGGCCAACGTCCTGACTTTC. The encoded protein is CASSLDRLSGANVLTF.

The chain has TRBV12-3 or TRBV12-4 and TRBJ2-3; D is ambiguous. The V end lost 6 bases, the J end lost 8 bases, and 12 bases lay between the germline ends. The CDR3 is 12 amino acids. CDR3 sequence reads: CASRQTVGTQYF. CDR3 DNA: TGTGCCAGCAGACAGACGGTCGGTACGCAGTATTTT.

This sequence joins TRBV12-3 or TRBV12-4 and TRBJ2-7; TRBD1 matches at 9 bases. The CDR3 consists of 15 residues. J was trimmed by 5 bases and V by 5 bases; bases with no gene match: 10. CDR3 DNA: TGTGCCAGCAGTCGCCGGACAGGGGCGCAAGACGAGCAGTACTTC. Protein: CASSRRTGAQDEQYF.

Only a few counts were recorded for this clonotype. The CDR3 sequence: CASHEGNTEAFF. DNA for the CDR3: TGTGCCAGCCACGAGGGGAACACTGAAGCTTTCTTT. The chain joins TRBV6-2 or TRBV6-3 to TRBJ1-1, with no clear D. This CDR3 has 12 residues. Deletions cut 8 bases from V and 1 base from J, with 8 bases between. Germline assignment: CDR1 MNHEY and CDR2 SVGEGT.

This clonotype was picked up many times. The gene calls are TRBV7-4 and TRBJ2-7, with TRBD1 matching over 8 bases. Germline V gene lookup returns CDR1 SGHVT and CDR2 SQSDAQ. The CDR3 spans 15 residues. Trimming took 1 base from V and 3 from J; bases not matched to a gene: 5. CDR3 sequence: CASSLGDRSFYEQYF. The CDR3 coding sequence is TGTGCCAGCAGCTTAGGGGACAGGTCGTTCTACGAGCAGTACTTC. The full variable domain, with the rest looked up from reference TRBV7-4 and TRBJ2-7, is GAGVSQSPRYKVAKRGRDVALRCDSISGHVTLYWYRQTLGQGSEVLTYSQSDAQRDKSGRPSGRFSAERPERSVSTLKIQRTEQGDSAVYLCASSLGDRSFYEQYFGPGTRLTVT.

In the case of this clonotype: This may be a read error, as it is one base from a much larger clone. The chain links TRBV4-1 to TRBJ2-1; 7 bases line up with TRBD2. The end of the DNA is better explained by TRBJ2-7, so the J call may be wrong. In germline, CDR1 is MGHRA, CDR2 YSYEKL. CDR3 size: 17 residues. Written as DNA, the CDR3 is TGCGCCAGCAGCCAAGATCCAGCGACTAGCTCCTACAATGAGCAGTACTTC. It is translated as CASSQDPATSSYNEQYF.